Listed below are T cell receptor beta chains from one sample, sequenced in a study of T-cell memory formation after mild COVID-19. Each CDR3 protein is one row after TCRdb ran MiXCR on the 5' RACE reads. The sample has a few hundred thousand distinct CDR3 sequences; approximately 25% are singletons. Material for sequencing was PBMCs or a T cell subset sorted from them (not recorded which). The origin of the receptors is an adult woman who had mild COVID-19 (a few samples of this study predate the infection). Cell type and time point are not known. Each CDR3 is given with its conserved first and last residue. Each record gives: CDR3 DNA, CDR3 protein, CDR3 length, D gene, V gene, J gene, clone size. D genes are given only for firm matches. The listing skips clone size in some rows; elsewhere it reads once, few, many or a size class.

CDR3 DNA: TGTGCCAGCAGCTTTATCCCGGGACTAGCGGGGGTCGATGAGCAGTTCTTC; CDR3 protein: CASSFIPGLAGVDEQFF; CDR3 length: 17; D gene: TRBD2; V gene: TRBV5-4; J gene: TRBJ2-1; clone size: once
CDR3 DNA: TGTGCCAGCAGCCGCACCGGGACTACCTACAATGAGCAGTTCTTC; CDR3 protein: CASSRTGTTYNEQFF; CDR3 length: 15; D gene: TRBD2; V gene: TRBV14; J gene: TRBJ2-1; clone size: few
CDR3 DNA: TGTGCCAGCAGCTTGGCGTGGGGACGTTGGGAGACCCAGTACTTC; CDR3 protein: CASSLAWGRWETQYF; CDR3 length: 15; D gene: NA; V gene: TRBV7-2; J gene: TRBJ2-5; clone size: few
CDR3 DNA: TGTGCCAGCAGCTTGAGGGAACCGGGCGGCTACACCTTC; CDR3 protein: CASSLREPGGYTF; CDR3 length: 13; D gene: NA; V gene: TRBV5-6; J gene: TRBJ1-2; clone size: few
CDR3 DNA: TGTGCCAGCAGCTTGACTCTCGCGGGCCTCACTGTAACAGATACGCAGTATTTT; CDR3 protein: CASSLTLAGLTVTDTQYF; CDR3 length: 18; D gene: NA; V gene: TRBV11-2; J gene: TRBJ2-3; clone size: NA
CDR3 DNA: TGTGCCAGCAGCCGAAACCCGGGACTAGCGGGAGTAGGGAATGAGCAGTTCTTC; CDR3 protein: CASSRNPGLAGVGNEQFF; CDR3 length: 18; D gene: TRBD2; V gene: TRBV6-5; J gene: TRBJ2-1; clone size: NA
CDR3 DNA: TGTGCCAGCAGCGTAGCGGACAGGGGAGGCTACGAGCAGTACTTC; CDR3 protein: CASSVADRGGYEQYF; CDR3 length: 15; D gene: TRBD1; V gene: TRBV9; J gene: TRBJ2-7; clone size: NA
CDR3 DNA: TGTGCCAGCAGTTGGGGGCTAGCGGGGGACACGCAGTATTTT; CDR3 protein: CASSWGLAGDTQYF; CDR3 length: 14; D gene: TRBD2; V gene: TRBV6-5; J gene: TRBJ2-3; clone size: NA
CDR3 DNA: TGTGCCAGCAGCCCCTACCCAGGGGGCAGGGAGACCCAGTACTTC; CDR3 protein: CASSPYPGGRETQYF; CDR3 length: 15; D gene: TRBD1; V gene: TRBV7-3; J gene: TRBJ2-5; clone size: few
CDR3 DNA: TGTGCCAGCAGCCCCGACCTACCCGCCTACGAGCAGTACTTC; CDR3 protein: CASSPDLPAYEQYF; CDR3 length: 14; D gene: NA; V gene: TRBV9; J gene: TRBJ2-7; clone size: NA
CDR3 DNA: TGCAGCGTTGCCAGGAACACTGAAGCTTTCTTT; CDR3 protein: CSVARNTEAFF; CDR3 length: 11; D gene: NA; V gene: TRBV29-1; J gene: TRBJ1-1; clone size: NA
CDR3 DNA: TGTGCCAGCAGAATGCCAGGGGGCATCACCGGGGAGCTGTTTTTT; CDR3 protein: CASRMPGGITGELFF; CDR3 length: 15; D gene: TRBD1; V gene: TRBV27; J gene: TRBJ2-2; clone size: NA
CDR3 DNA: TGCGCCAGCGGGCTCACAAAGGGCCAGACGACCGTCTCGGCTGGGGCCAACGTCCTGACTTTC; CDR3 protein: CASGLTKGQTTVSAGANVLTF; CDR3 length: 21; D gene: NA; V gene: TRBV5-1; J gene: TRBJ2-6; clone size: NA
CDR3 DNA: TGTGCCAGCAGCTTAAGGTCTAGCGCGCAAGAGACCCAGTACTTC; CDR3 protein: CASSLRSSAQETQYF; CDR3 length: 15; D gene: NA; V gene: TRBV7-3; J gene: TRBJ2-5; clone size: NA
CDR3 DNA: TGCAGCGTTGGGGGACAGGGCCAGTTCTTC; CDR3 protein: CSVGGQGQFF; CDR3 length: 10; D gene: TRBD1; V gene: TRBV29-1; J gene: TRBJ2-1; clone size: NA
CDR3 DNA: TGTGCCATCAGTCGGACAGGGGCGACTGGAGCTTTCTTT; CDR3 protein: CAISRTGATGAFF; CDR3 length: 13; D gene: TRBD1; V gene: TRBV10-3; J gene: TRBJ1-1; clone size: NA
CDR3 DNA: TGTGCCACCAGCAGTGGGACTAGCGGGGGGGAAACAGATACGCAGTATTTT; CDR3 protein: CATSSGTSGGETDTQYF; CDR3 length: 17; D gene: TRBD2; V gene: TRBV15; J gene: TRBJ2-3; clone size: NA
CDR3 DNA: TGTGCCAGCAGCCAAACGACTAGCGGGGGGCCTCGGGAGACCCAGTACTTC; CDR3 protein: CASSQTTSGGPRETQYF; CDR3 length: 17; D gene: TRBD2; V gene: TRBV3-1; J gene: TRBJ2-5; clone size: few
CDR3 DNA: TGTGCCAGCAGCTCGGACACTTTATATGGCTACACCTTC; CDR3 protein: CASSSDTLYGYTF; CDR3 length: 13; D gene: NA; V gene: TRBV7-6; J gene: TRBJ1-2; clone size: NA
CDR3 DNA: TGTGCCAGCAGTTTACAGGGGGTGGGAAACAATGAGCAGTTCTTC; CDR3 protein: CASSLQGVGNNEQFF; CDR3 length: 15; D gene: TRBD1; V gene: TRBV12-3/TRBV12-4; J gene: TRBJ2-1; clone size: few
CDR3 DNA: TGTGCCAGCAGTCTCCCCCGACTAGCGGGAGGGCCCTACGAGCAGTACTTC; CDR3 protein: CASSLPRLAGGPYEQYF; CDR3 length: 17; D gene: TRBD2; V gene: TRBV12-3/TRBV12-4; J gene: TRBJ2-7; clone size: NA
CDR3 DNA: TGTGCCAGCAGTTACGGGGATCTAGGGCCCCAGCATTTT; CDR3 protein: CASSYGDLGPQHF; CDR3 length: 13; D gene: NA; V gene: TRBV6-5; J gene: TRBJ1-5; clone size: NA
CDR3 DNA: TGTGCCACCAGTGATCGCCCCGGGACTGGAGGGAATGAGCAGTTCTTC; CDR3 protein: CATSDRPGTGGNEQFF; CDR3 length: 16; D gene: NA; V gene: TRBV24-1; J gene: TRBJ2-1; clone size: NA
CDR3 DNA: TGCGCCAGCAGCTCCCGGACAGGGATGAACATTCAGTACTTC; CDR3 protein: CASSSRTGMNIQYF; CDR3 length: 14; D gene: TRBD1; V gene: TRBV5-1; J gene: TRBJ2-4; clone size: NA
CDR3 DNA: TGTGCCAGCAGCTTAGGTGCGGGAGGGTCGGTCGAGCAGTACTTC; CDR3 protein: CASSLGAGGSVEQYF; CDR3 length: 15; D gene: TRBD2; V gene: TRBV13; J gene: TRBJ2-7; clone size: few
CDR3 DNA: TGTGCCAGCAGTTTGGGGCCGAAGCAGTACTTC; CDR3 protein: CASSLGPKQYF; CDR3 length: 11; D gene: NA; V gene: TRBV12-3/TRBV12-4; J gene: TRBJ2-7; clone size: NA
CDR3 DNA: TGTGCCACCGGAGAGGGGGGTGGGACAGATACGCAGTATTTT; CDR3 protein: CATGEGGGTDTQYF; CDR3 length: 14; D gene: NA; V gene: TRBV24-1; J gene: TRBJ2-3; clone size: few
CDR3 DNA: TGTGCCATAAGACAGGGGGCCCGAAATGAGCAGTTCTTC; CDR3 protein: CAIRQGARNEQFF; CDR3 length: 13; D gene: TRBD1; V gene: TRBV6-2/TRBV6-3; J gene: TRBJ2-1; clone size: NA
CDR3 DNA: TGTGCCAGCAGTGAACTGACACCTAAAGGGGAAAAACTGTTTTTT; CDR3 protein: CASSELTPKGEKLFF; CDR3 length: 15; D gene: NA; V gene: TRBV2; J gene: TRBJ1-4; clone size: NA
CDR3 DNA: TGCAGCGTTGATGGGGTGGACACTGAAGCTTTCTTT; CDR3 protein: CSVDGVDTEAFF; CDR3 length: 12; D gene: NA; V gene: TRBV29-1; J gene: TRBJ1-1; clone size: NA
CDR3 DNA: TGCGCCAGCAGCTTTGGGTCGGGGCCTGGGGCCAACGTCCTGACTTTC; CDR3 protein: CASSFGSGPGANVLTF; CDR3 length: 16; D gene: NA; V gene: TRBV5-1; J gene: TRBJ2-6; clone size: NA
CDR3 DNA: TGTGCCAGCAGCGATCAGGGCCCCCTCGCCAGTGGGTATTTT; CDR3 protein: CASSDQGPLASGYF; CDR3 length: 14; D gene: NA; V gene: TRBV7-2; J gene: TRBJ2-3; clone size: NA
CDR3 DNA: TGTGCCAGCAGCTGGGGGACCCGGAACACTGAAGCTTTCTTT; CDR3 protein: CASSWGTRNTEAFF; CDR3 length: 14; D gene: NA; V gene: TRBV5-6; J gene: TRBJ1-1; clone size: few
CDR3 DNA: TGTGCCAGCAGCTTAGAGAGGACTAGCGGGGGCCTAAACACCGGGGAGCTGTTTTTT; CDR3 protein: CASSLERTSGGLNTGELFF; CDR3 length: 19; D gene: TRBD2; V gene: TRBV7-2; J gene: TRBJ2-2; clone size: few
CDR3 DNA: TGTGGGACAGGGGCGGGTTATCAGCCCCAGCATTTT; CDR3 protein: CGTGAGYQPQHF; CDR3 length: 12; D gene: TRBD1; V gene: TRBV6-2/TRBV6-3; J gene: TRBJ1-5; clone size: NA
CDR3 DNA: TGTGCCAGCAGCTTTTCCACGTGGGGGGGCACAGATACGCAGTATTTT; CDR3 protein: CASSFSTWGGTDTQYF; CDR3 length: 16; D gene: NA; V gene: TRBV7-2; J gene: TRBJ2-3; clone size: few
CDR3 DNA: TGCGCCAGCACAGACGGAAGTGGGGGACCCTACAATGAGCAGTTCTTC; CDR3 protein: CASTDGSGGPYNEQFF; CDR3 length: 16; D gene: NA; V gene: TRBV5-1; J gene: TRBJ2-1; clone size: NA
CDR3 DNA: TGTGCCAGCATTTACGGGACAGGGTCGCTGTACTATGGCTACACCTTC; CDR3 protein: CASIYGTGSLYYGYTF; CDR3 length: 16; D gene: TRBD1; V gene: TRBV2; J gene: TRBJ1-2; clone size: NA
CDR3 DNA: TGCAGTGCTAGCAGGGGTAGCGCTAGCACAGATACGCAGTATTTT; CDR3 protein: CSASRGSASTDTQYF; CDR3 length: 15; D gene: NA; V gene: TRBV20-1; J gene: TRBJ2-3; clone size: few
CDR3 DNA: TGTGCCACCAGTGAAGGATCGAATGCAGGGCAGAAGTCTCTCTTC; CDR3 protein: CATSEGSNAGQKSLF; CDR3 length: 15; D gene: NA; V gene: TRBV24-1; J gene: TRBJ1-2; clone size: few
CDR3 DNA: TGTGCCAGCAGCCAACTTGGGACAGGGGACCTCTACGGCTACACCTTC; CDR3 protein: CASSQLGTGDLYGYTF; CDR3 length: 16; D gene: TRBD1; V gene: TRBV5-5; J gene: TRBJ1-2; clone size: NA
CDR3 DNA: TGTGCCAGCAGTACACTCCCTGACAGGGAGCCCTATAGCAATCAGCCCCAGCATTTT; CDR3 protein: CASSTLPDREPYSNQPQHF; CDR3 length: 19; D gene: TRBD1; V gene: TRBV27; J gene: TRBJ1-5; clone size: NA
CDR3 DNA: TGTGCCAGCAGCTATTACGGAGAGCAGTTCTTC; CDR3 protein: CASSYYGEQFF; CDR3 length: 11; D gene: NA; V gene: TRBV7-2; J gene: TRBJ2-1; clone size: NA
CDR3 DNA: TGTGCCAGCAGCCGAATCCCTCTGGCGGGAGTTCCCAATGAGCAGTTCTTC; CDR3 protein: CASSRIPLAGVPNEQFF; CDR3 length: 17; D gene: TRBD2; V gene: TRBV5-5; J gene: TRBJ2-1; clone size: NA
CDR3 DNA: TGTGCAAGCTGGGGGACGGTTCACTATGGCTACACCTTC; CDR3 protein: CASWGTVHYGYTF; CDR3 length: 13; D gene: NA; V gene: TRBV6-5; J gene: TRBJ1-2; clone size: NA
CDR3 DNA: TGTGCCAGCTCACCGGCTAGCGGGAGCTCCTACGAGCAGTACTTC; CDR3 protein: CASSPASGSSYEQYF; CDR3 length: 15; D gene: TRBD2; V gene: TRBV18; J gene: TRBJ2-7; clone size: many